The 21 T cell receptor beta chains below all came from one sample that was sequenced in a study of OX40 agonist ivuxolimab in advanced cancers. The receptor library was made with the immunoSEQ multiplex PCR assay. TCRdb re-hosts the immuneACCESS table, in-frame sequences only. Its copies lack some clones; in the studies checked, an unresolved V gene accounts for under half of them, and the cause for the rest is not known. Here the sample has around 72,000 clones; more than 75% occur a single time. Jointly, the top ten make up approximately 0.4% of the sample. The sample here was CD4+ or CD8+ T cells sorted from blood, taken in a trial of the OX40 agonist ivuxolimab. Receptor source: an adult with an advanced solid tumor such as melanoma, head and neck, liver or kidney cancer.

As concerns this clone: Other nucleotide sequences from this sample produce the same CDR3. The CDR3 is CASSQINRGPSGANVLTF. The DNA of the CDR3 is TGCGCCAGCAGCCAAATCAACAGGGGGCCATCTGGGGCCAACGTCCTGACTTTC. V is TRBV4-1 and J is TRBJ2-6; 9 positions agree with TRBD1. V shed 2 bases, J shed 1 base, and the junction held 6 bases outside the gene matches. Germline-derived CDR1 and CDR2 are MGHRA and YSYEKL. This CDR3 is built from 18 residues.

The chain links TRBV6-1 to TRBJ2-7; 8 bases map to TRBD2. CDR1 and CDR2 (germline): MNHNS, SASEGT. V trimming: 8 bases; J trimming: 3 bases; junction bases outside the gene matches: 3. The CDR3 sequence is 12 residues long. CDR3 residues: CASAREGYEQYF. The CDR3 region has the DNA TGTGCCAGCGCCCGGGAGGGCTACGAGCAGTACTTC.

This chain connects TRBV28 to TRBJ2-1, with 7 positions matching TRBD1. Germline lookup yields CDR1 MDHEN and CDR2 SYDVKM. There are 15 residues in the CDR3. Losses at the gene ends were 5 bases for V and 0 bases for J; bases not matched to a gene: 4. CDR3 amino acids: CASSHDRDSYNEQFF. CDR3 bases: TGTGCCAGCAGTCATGACAGGGACTCCTACAATGAGCAGTTCTTC.

The chain links TRBV29-1 to TRBJ2-6; a possible D gene is TRBD2 (6 bases). The CDR3 is made up of 15 amino acids. V was pared by 4 bases and J by 2 bases, with 12 bases between. CDR1 SQVTM and CDR2 ANQGSEA come from the germline V gene. The CDR3 sequence: CSVGGKRPGANVLTF. Here the CDR3 DNA reads TGCAGCGTTGGCGGGAAGAGGCCTGGGGCCAACGTCCTGACTTTC. Full variable domain (rest looked up from reference TRBV29-1 and TRBJ2-6): SAVISQKPSRDICQRGTSLTIQCQVDSQVTMMFWYRQQPGQSLTLIATANQGSEATYESGFVIDKFPISRPNLTFSTLTVSNMSPEDSSIYLCSVGGKRPGANVLTFGAGSRLTVL.

The rearrangement uses TRBV5-4 and TRBJ1-2; D gene ambiguous. This CDR3 spans 14 amino acids. CDR1 and CDR2 (germline): SGHNT, YYREEE (reference sequence). Trimming left V 2 bases short and J 5 bases short, with 13 bases between. The CDR3 DNA is TGTGCCAGCAGCTTACCAACCCTCGGGTATGGCTACACCTTC. This sequence encodes CASSLPTLGYGYTF.

In this sample, this clone turned up a few times. J is TRBJ1-6 and V is TRBV5-1, with 7 bases that match TRBD1. V lost 0 bases to trimming and J lost 4 bases; unmatched junction nucleotides: 4. The CDR3 sequence is 16 residues long. CDR1 is SGHRS, CDR2 YFSETQ, per germline. The CDR3 is CASSLDNRGYNSPLHF. The DNA for the CDR3 is TGCGCCAGCAGCTTGGATAACAGGGGATATAATTCACCCCTCCACTTT.

The genes are TRBV5-1 and TRBJ2-5, with TRBD2 matching over 8 bases. The germline gives CDR1 SGHRS, CDR2 YFSETQ. This CDR3 contains 16 residues. V dropped 4 bases and J dropped 8; count of bases not matched to a gene: 16. CDR3 sequence: CASSREVAFAGGTQYF. CDR3 sequence (DNA): TGCGCCAGCAGCCGAGAGGTAGCGTTTGCGGGAGGTACCCAGTACTTC.

The chain joins TRBV29-1 to TRBJ2-2; D remains ambiguous. This CDR3 is 14 amino acids long. The germline V gene encodes CDR1 SQVTM and CDR2 ANQGSEA. The V end lost 4 bases, the J end lost 7 bases, and 16 bases lay between the germline ends. DNA of the CDR3: TGCAGCGTTGGCCCTGGACGGCCTTTCGGGGAGCTGTTTTTT. It is translated as CSVGPGRPFGELFF.

The chain links TRBV5-4 to TRBJ2-1; 10 positions agree with TRBD1. Looked up from germline, CDR1 is SGHNT and CDR2 is YYREEE (reference sequence). CDR3 length: 15 residues. V lost 6 bases and J lost 3; bases outside the gene matches: 6. CDR3 in amino acids: CASTTGDRGYNEQFF. The CDR3, as DNA: TGTGCCAGCACCACGGGGGACAGGGGCTACAATGAGCAGTTCTTC.

The chain couples TRBV6-1 to TRBJ2-7, with D unclear. Per the germline V gene, CDR1 is MNHNS and CDR2 is SASEGT. Trimming took off 8 bases at V and 5 bases at J, with 19 bases between the two ends. CDR3 length: 14 amino acids. The CDR3 region is CASSHGRPLHEQYV. DNA for the CDR3: TGTGCCAGCTCTCACGGTCGTCCTCTACACGAGCAGTACGTC.

The rearrangement joins TRBV5-1 to TRBJ1-2; tentative D call: TRBD1 (5 bases). V was pared by 0 bases and J by 8 bases, with 14 bases between. Germline loops: CDR1 SGHRS, CDR2 YFSETQ. This CDR3 contains 14 residues. The CDR3 DNA reads as TGCGCCAGCAGCTTGGGGGGCTCGCCCCCCGGCTACACCTTC. Its translation is CASSLGGSPPGYTF. Together with reference TRBV5-1 and TRBJ1-2, the CDR3 gives the full variable domain: KAGVTQTPRYLIKTRGQQVTLSCSPISGHRSVSWYQQTPGQGLQFLFEYFSETQRNKGNFPGRFSGRQFSNSRSEMNVSTLELGDSALYLCASSLGGSPPGYTFGSGTRLTVV.

The J gene is TRBJ1-3, the V gene TRBV6-5; 8 bases line up with TRBD1. Germline CDR1 reads MNHEY; CDR2 reads SVGAGI. The CDR3 consists of 15 residues. The V segment lost 6 bases and the J segment 7 bases; nucleotides outside the gene matches: 11. CDR3: CASSPDRGSRNTIYF. The CDR3 DNA follows: TGTGCCAGCAGCCCCGACAGGGGTAGTCGGAACACCATATATTTT.

V and J are TRBV6-1 and TRBJ2-3, with 14 bases that match TRBD2. V trimming: 4 bases; J trimming: 2 bases; junction bases outside the gene matches: 2. This CDR3 has 16 residues. Germline CDR1 reads MNHNS; CDR2 reads SASEGT. CDR3 in amino acids: CASSVGLAGATDTQYF. DNA of the CDR3: TGTGCCAGCAGTGTGGGACTAGCGGGGGCCACAGATACGCAGTATTTT.

The rearrangement joins TRBV10-3 to TRBJ1-2; D is uncertain. The CDR3 totals 14 residues. The V end was cut by 0 bases, the J end by 4 bases, with 9 bases between. Germline V lookup: CDR1 ENHRY, CDR2 SYGVKD. The CDR3 DNA reads TGTGCCATCAGTGAGTCGAAGAACAGCTATGGCTACACCTTC. Residues: CAISESKNSYGYTF.

The CDR3 reads CASSEDRGRETQYF. Written as DNA, the CDR3 is TGCGCCAGCAGTGAGGACAGGGGAAGGGAGACCCAGTACTTC. V usage is TRBV10-2 and J usage is TRBJ2-5; TRBD1 agrees at 8 bases. The CDR3 has 14 amino acids. CDR1 is WSHSY and CDR2 is SAAADI in the germline V gene. V dropped 2 bases and J dropped 5; count of bases not matched to a gene: 4.

The chain is built from TRBV6-1 and TRBJ2-3; D remains unclear. The V gene's germline CDR1 is MNHNS and CDR2 SASEGT. The CDR3 is made up of 14 amino acids. V was shortened by 10 bases and J by 0 bases, with 14 bases between the two germline ends. The CDR3 region is CAINRVPSTDTQYF. The CDR3 DNA sequence: TGTGCCATCAATAGGGTTCCGAGCACAGATACGCAGTATTTT.

V usage is TRBV5-6 and J usage is TRBJ2-1, with D unclear. The CDR3 covers 12 residues. The ends were cut back, 0 bases at V and 11 bases at J, with 9 bases in the middle. Germline loops: CDR1 SGHDT, CDR2 YYEEEE. This CDR3 reads CASSLEARKQFF. DNA for the CDR3: TGTGCCAGCAGCTTGGAGGCGCGTAAGCAGTTCTTC.

This clone showed up just once. The chain joins TRBV11-2 to TRBJ1-1; D remains ambiguous. Between the trimmed V and J ends, which lost 1 base and 0 bases, there was a span of 9 bases. The CDR3 contains 15 residues. Germline values: CDR1 SGHAT, CDR2 FQNNGV. CDR3 coding DNA: TGTGCCAGCAGCTTAGTAGAGGGTATGAACACTGAAGCTTTCTTT. Translating gives CASSLVEGMNTEAFF.

The V gene is TRBV30, the J gene TRBJ2-7, with D unresolved. The CDR3 runs 12 residues. Trimming shortened V by 3 bases and J by 2 bases, and 8 bases separated the two germline ends. The germline V gene encodes CDR1 GTSNPN and CDR2 SVGIG (reference sequence). The CDR3 is CAWRELAYEQYF. CDR3 DNA sequence: TGTGCCTGGAGGGAGCTAGCCTACGAGCAGTACTTC.

The J gene is TRBJ2-7, the V gene TRBV7-2, with a possible D match to TRBD1 (5 bases). Between the trimmed V and J ends, which lost 5 bases and 4 bases, there was a span of 9 bases. The CDR3 is made up of 12 amino acids. Germline assignment: CDR1 SGHTA and CDR2 FQGNSA. CDR3 DNA sequence: TGTGCCAGCAGCCGTCGACAGTACGAGCAGTACTTC. Protein product: CASSRRQYEQYF.

The chain has TRBV18 and TRBJ1-2; TRBD1 matches 8 bases. The V gene's germline CDR1 is KGHSH and CDR2 LQKENI. CDR3 length: 13 residues. V lost 3 bases to trimming and J lost 7 bases; unmatched junction nucleotides: 4. DNA for the CDR3: TGTGCCAGCTCACCGTCAGGGGGCGGTGGCTACACCTTC. Protein: CASSPSGGGGYTF.